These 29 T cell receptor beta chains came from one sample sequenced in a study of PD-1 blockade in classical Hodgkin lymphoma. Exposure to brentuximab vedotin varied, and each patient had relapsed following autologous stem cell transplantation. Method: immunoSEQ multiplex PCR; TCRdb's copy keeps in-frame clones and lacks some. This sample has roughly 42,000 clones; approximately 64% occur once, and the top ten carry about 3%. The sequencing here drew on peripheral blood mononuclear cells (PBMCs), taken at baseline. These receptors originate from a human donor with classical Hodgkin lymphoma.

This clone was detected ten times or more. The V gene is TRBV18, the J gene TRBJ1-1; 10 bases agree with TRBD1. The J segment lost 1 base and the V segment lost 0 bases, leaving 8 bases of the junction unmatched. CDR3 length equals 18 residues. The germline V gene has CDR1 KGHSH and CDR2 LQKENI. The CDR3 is CASSPPVDRGLSNTEAFF. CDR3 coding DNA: TGTGCCAGCTCACCACCCGTAGACAGGGGGCTATCGAACACTGAAGCTTTCTTT.

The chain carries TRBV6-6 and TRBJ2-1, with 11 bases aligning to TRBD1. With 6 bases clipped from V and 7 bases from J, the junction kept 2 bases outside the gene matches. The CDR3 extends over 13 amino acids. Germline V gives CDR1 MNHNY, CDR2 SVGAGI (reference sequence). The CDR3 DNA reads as TGTGCCAGCAGGGACAGGGGGCCAAATGAGCAGTTCTTC. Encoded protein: CASRDRGPNEQFF.

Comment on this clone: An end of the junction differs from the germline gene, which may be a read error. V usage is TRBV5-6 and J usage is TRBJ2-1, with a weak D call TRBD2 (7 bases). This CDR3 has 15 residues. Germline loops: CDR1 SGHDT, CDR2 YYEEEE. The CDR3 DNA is TGCGCCAGCAGCTTGATAGGGGGGGGAGACAATGAGCAGTTCTTC. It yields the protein CASSLIGGGDNEQFF.

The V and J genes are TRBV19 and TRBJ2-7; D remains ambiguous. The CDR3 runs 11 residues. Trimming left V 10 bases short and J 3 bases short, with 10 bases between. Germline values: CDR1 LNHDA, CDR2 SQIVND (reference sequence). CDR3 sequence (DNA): TGTGCCACCGCTGGTGTCTACGAGCAGTACTTC. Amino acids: CATAGVYEQYF.

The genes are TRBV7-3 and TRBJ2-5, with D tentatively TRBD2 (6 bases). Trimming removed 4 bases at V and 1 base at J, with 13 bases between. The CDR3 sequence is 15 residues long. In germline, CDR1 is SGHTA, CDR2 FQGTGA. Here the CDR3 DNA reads TGTGCCAGCAGCTACAACGGAGGGGTCCAAGAGACCCAGTACTTC. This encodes CASSYNGGVQETQYF. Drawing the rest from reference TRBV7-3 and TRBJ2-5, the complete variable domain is GAGVSQTPSNKVTEKGKYVELRCDPISGHTALYWYRQSLGQGPEFLIYFQGTGAADDSGLPNDRFFAVRPEGSVSTLKIQRTERGDSAVYLCASSYNGGVQETQYFGPGTRLLVL.

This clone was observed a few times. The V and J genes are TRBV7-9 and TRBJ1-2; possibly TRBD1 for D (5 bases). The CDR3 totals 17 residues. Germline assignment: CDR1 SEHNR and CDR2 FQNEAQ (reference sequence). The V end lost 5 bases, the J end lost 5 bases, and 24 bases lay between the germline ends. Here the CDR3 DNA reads TGTGCCAGCAGCGCGACTGGGGGACGCACCCGGGGGTATGGCTACACCTTC. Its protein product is CASSATGGRTRGYGYTF.

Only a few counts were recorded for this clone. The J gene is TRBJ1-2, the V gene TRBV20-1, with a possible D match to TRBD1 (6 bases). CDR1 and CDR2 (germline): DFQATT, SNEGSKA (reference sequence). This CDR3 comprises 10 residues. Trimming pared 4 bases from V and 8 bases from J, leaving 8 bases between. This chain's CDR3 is CSATGVGYTF. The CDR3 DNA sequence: TGCAGTGCTACAGGGGTAGGCTACACCTTC.

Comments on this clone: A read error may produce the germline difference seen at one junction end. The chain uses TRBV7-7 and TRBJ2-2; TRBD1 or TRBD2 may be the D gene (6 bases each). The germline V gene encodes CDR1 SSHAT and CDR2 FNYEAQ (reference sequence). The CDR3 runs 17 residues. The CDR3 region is CASSFSSGGPVTGELFF. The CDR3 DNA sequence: TGTGCTAGCAGCTTTTCTTCCGGGGGCCCCGTCACCGGGGAGCTGTTTTTT.

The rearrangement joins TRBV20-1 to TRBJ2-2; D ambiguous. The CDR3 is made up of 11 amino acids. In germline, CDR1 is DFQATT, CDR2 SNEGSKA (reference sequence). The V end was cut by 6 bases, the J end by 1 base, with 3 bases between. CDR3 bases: TGCAGTGCCTTGAACACCGGGGAGCTGTTTTTT. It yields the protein CSALNTGELFF.

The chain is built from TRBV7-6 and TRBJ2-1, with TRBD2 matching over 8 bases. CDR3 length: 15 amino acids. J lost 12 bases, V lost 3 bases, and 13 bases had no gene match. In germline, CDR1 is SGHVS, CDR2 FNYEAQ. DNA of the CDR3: TGTGCCAGCAGCTTGGGCAATAGCGGGACCGGCGGGCAGTTCTTC. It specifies CASSLGNSGTGGQFF.

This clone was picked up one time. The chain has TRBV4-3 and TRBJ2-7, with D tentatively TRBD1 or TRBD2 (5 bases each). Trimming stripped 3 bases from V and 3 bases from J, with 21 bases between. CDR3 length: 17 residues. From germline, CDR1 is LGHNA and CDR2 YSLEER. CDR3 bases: TGCGCCAGCAGCCAGGGCCGCCCGGGGCAGAACAACTACGAGCAGTACTTC. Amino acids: CASSQGRPGQNNYEQYF.

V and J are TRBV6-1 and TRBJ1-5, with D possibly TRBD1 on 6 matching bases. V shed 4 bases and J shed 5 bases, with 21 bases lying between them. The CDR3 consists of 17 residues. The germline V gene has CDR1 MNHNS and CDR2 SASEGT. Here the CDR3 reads CASSADRPTFSYQPQHF. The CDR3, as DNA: TGTGCCAGCAGTGCTGACAGGCCCACCTTCTCATATCAGCCCCAGCATTTT.

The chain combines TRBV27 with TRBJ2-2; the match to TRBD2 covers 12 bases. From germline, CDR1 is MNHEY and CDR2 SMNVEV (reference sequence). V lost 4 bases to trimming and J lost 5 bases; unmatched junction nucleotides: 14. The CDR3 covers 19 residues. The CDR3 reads CASSSPLLAGGTITGELFF. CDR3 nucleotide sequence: TGTGCCAGCAGTTCCCCCCTCCTAGCGGGAGGGACCATAACCGGGGAGCTGTTTTTT.

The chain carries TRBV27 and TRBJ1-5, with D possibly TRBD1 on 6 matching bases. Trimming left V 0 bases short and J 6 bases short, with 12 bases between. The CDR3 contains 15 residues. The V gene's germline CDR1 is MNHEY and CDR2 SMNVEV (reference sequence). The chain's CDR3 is CASSLSAGARQPQHF. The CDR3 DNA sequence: TGTGCCAGCAGTTTATCGGCGGGGGCGCGTCAGCCCCAGCATTTT.

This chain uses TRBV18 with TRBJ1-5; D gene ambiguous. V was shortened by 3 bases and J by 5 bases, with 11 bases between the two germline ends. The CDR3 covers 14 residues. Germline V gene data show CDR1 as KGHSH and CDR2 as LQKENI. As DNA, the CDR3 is TGTGCCAGCTCACCGATTACGAACGATCAGCCCCAGCATTTT. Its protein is CASSPITNDQPQHF.

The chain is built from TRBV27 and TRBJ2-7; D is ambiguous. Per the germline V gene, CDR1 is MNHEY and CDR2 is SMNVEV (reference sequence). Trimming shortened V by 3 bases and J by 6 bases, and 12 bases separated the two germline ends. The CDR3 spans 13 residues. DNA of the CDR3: TGTGCCAGCAGTTTTTGGGTTACGGCCGAGCAGTACTTC. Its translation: CASSFWVTAEQYF.

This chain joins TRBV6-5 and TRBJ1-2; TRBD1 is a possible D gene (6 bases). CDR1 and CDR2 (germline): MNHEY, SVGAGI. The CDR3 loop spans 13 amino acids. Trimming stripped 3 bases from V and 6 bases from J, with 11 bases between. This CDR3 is CASSYGQLNGYTF. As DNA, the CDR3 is TGTGCCAGCAGTTATGGACAGCTCAATGGCTACACCTTC.

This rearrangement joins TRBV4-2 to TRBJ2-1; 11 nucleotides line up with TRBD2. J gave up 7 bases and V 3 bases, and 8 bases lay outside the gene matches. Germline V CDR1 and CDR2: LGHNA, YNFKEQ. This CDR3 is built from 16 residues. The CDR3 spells CASSHDSGGAYNEQFF. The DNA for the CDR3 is TGTGCCAGCAGCCATGATAGCGGGGGGGCTTATAATGAGCAGTTCTTC.

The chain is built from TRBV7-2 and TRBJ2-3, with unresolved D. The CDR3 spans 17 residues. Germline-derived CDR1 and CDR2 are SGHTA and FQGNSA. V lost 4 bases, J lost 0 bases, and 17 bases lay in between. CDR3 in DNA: TGTGCCAGCAGCTCCATCGGGTCAGGAAGGAGCACAGATACGCAGTATTTT. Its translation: CASSSIGSGRSTDTQYF.

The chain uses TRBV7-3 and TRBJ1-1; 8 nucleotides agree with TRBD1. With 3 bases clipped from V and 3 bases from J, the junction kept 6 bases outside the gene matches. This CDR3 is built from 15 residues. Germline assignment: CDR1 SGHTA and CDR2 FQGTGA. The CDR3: CASSFEGQGYTEAFF. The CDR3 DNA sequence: TGTGCCAGCAGCTTTGAAGGACAGGGCTACACTGAAGCTTTCTTT. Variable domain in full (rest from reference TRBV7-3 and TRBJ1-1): GAGVSQTPSNKVTEKGKYVELRCDPISGHTALYWYRQSLGQGPEFLIYFQGTGAADDSGLPNDRFFAVRPEGSVSTLKIQRTERGDSAVYLCASSFEGQGYTEAFFGQGTRLTVV.

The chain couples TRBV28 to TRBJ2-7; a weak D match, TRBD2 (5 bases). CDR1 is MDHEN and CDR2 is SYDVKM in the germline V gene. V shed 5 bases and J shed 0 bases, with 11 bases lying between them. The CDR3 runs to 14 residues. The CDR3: CASSDLGVSYEQYF. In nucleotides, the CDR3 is TGTGCCAGCAGTGACCTCGGGGTCTCCTACGAGCAGTACTTC.

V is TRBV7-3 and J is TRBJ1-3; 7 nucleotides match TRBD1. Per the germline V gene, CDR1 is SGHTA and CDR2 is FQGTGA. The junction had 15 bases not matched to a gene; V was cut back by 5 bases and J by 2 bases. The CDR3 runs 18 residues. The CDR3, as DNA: TGTGCCAGCAGCCCGCCGGGACAGAATGCTCCCGCTGGAAACACCATATATTTT. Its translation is CASSPPGQNAPAGNTIYF. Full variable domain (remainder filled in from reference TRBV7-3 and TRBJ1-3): GAGVSQTPSNKVTEKGKYVELRCDPISGHTALYWYRQSLGQGPEFLIYFQGTGAADDSGLPNDRFFAVRPEGSVSTLKIQRTERGDSAVYLCASSPPGQNAPAGNTIYFGEGSWLTVV.

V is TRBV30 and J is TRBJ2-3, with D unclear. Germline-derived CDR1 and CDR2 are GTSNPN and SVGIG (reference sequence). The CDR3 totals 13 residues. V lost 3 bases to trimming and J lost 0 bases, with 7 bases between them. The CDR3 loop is CAWRILSTDTQYF. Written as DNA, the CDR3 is TGTGCCTGGAGGATCCTCAGCACAGATACGCAGTATTTT. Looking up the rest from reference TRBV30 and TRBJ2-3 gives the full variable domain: SQTIHQWPATLVQPVGSPLSLECTVEGTSNPNLYWYRQAAGRGLQLLFYSVGIGQISSEVPQNLSASRPQDRQFILSSKKLLLSDSGFYLCAWRILSTDTQYFGPGTRLTVL.

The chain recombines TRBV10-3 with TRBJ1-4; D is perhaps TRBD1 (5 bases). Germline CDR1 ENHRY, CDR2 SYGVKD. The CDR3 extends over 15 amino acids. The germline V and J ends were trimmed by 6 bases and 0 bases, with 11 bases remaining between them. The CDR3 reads CAIRPRDATNEKLFF. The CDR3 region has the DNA TGTGCCATCAGACCCCGGGACGCAACTAATGAAAAACTGTTTTTT.

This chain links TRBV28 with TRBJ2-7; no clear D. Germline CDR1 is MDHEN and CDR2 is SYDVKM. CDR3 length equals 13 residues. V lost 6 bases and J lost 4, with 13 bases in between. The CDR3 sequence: CASSFQDGYEQYF. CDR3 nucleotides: TGTGCCAGCAGCTTCCAGGACGGGTACGAGCAGTACTTC.

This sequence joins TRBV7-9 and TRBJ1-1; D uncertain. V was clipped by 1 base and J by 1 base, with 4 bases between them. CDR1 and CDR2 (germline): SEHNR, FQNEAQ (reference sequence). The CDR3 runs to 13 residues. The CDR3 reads CASSLDRNTEAFF. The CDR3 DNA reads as TGTGCCAGCAGCTTAGATAGGAACACTGAAGCTTTCTTT.

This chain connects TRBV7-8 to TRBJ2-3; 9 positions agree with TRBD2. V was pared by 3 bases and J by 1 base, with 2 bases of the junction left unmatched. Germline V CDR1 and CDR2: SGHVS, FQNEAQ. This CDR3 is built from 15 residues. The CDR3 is CASSFSGGGTDTQYF. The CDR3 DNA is TGTGCCAGCAGCTTTAGCGGGGGAGGCACAGATACGCAGTATTTT.

CDR3 protein: CASSQSGLASTEQYF. The DNA for the CDR3 is TGTGCCAGCAGCCAATCGGGACTAGCGTCGACGGAGCAGTACTTC. The rearrangement links TRBV7-9 to TRBJ2-7, with 10 bases lining up with TRBD2. The CDR3 is 15 residues long. Germline values: CDR1 SEHNR, CDR2 FQNEAQ (reference sequence). V was clipped by 5 bases and J by 7 bases; unmatched bases: 11.

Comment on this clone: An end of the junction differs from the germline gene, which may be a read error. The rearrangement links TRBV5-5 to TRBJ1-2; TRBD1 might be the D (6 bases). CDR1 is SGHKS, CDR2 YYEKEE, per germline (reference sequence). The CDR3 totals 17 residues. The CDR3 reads CASSQDRSGTYRRGYTF. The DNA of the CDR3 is TGCGCCAGCAGCCAAGATCGTTCCGGGACATATCGAAGGGGCTACACCTTC.